Presented here are 29 T cell receptor beta chains from one specimen sequenced in a study of blood T cell repertoires in COVID-19. Libraries were prepared by immunoSEQ multiplex PCR; TCRdb keeps only in-frame clonotypes and omits some of them. The sample consists of approximately 85,000 clones, 86% of them appearing once. Sample: peripheral blood. The source of these receptors is a woman over 75 in a cohort sampled during active or convalescent COVID-19.

This sequence joins TRBV5-1 and TRBJ2-2, with D maybe TRBD1 (5 bases). The CDR3 has 15 residues. Per the germline V gene, CDR1 is SGHRS and CDR2 is YFSETQ. The ends were cut back, 4 bases at V and 4 bases at J, with 14 bases in the middle. CDR3 in DNA: TGCGCCAGCAGCGCGGACACGGCCAGCACCGGGGAGCTGTTTTTT. This gives the protein CASSADTASTGELFF.

The CDR3 nucleotides read TGCGCCAGCAGCCACAGGCGCGGGACTAGCGGGCAGAACACCGGGGAGCTGTTTTTT. It is translated as CASSHRRGTSGQNTGELFF. This rearrangement joins TRBV4-1 to TRBJ2-2; 12 nucleotides line up with TRBD2. With 3 bases clipped from V and 1 base from J, the junction kept 9 bases outside the gene matches. The CDR3 covers 19 residues. Germline-derived CDR1 and CDR2 are MGHRA and YSYEKL.

This chain uses TRBV5-1 with TRBJ2-1; perhaps TRBD2 as D (6 bases). Trimming took off 3 bases at V and 7 bases at J, with 11 bases between the two ends. Germline V gives CDR1 SGHRS, CDR2 YFSETQ. CDR3 length equals 13 residues. CDR3 amino acids: CASSWDSLNEQFF. The CDR3 nucleotides are TGCGCCAGCAGCTGGGACTCCCTGAATGAGCAGTTCTTC.

This sequence joins TRBV5-1 and TRBJ1-1; 10 nucleotides line up with TRBD1. J was trimmed by 3 bases and V by 4 bases; bases with no gene match: 15. Germline V gene data show CDR1 as SGHRS and CDR2 as YFSETQ. This CDR3 is built from 18 residues. The CDR3 DNA is TGCGCCAGCAGCCAGAGACAGGGGGCCGTTATAATGGACACTGAAGCTTTCTTT. It encodes CASSQRQGAVIMDTEAFF.

The chain recombines TRBV7-3 with TRBJ1-3; a possible D gene is TRBD1 (6 bases). Trimming pared 4 bases from V and 6 bases from J, leaving 16 bases between. Germline V CDR1 and CDR2: SGHTA, FQGTGA. This CDR3 is 15 amino acids long. The CDR3 DNA reads TGTGCCAGCAGCTCAAAACAGGGTAGGGAAAACACCATATATTTT. Its protein is CASSSKQGRENTIYF.

This clone was found a few times. This chain connects TRBV5-1 to TRBJ2-7; 10 nucleotides align to TRBD1. There are 15 residues in the CDR3. J was trimmed by 5 bases and V by 0 bases; bases with no gene match: 5. The germline CDR1 and CDR2 sequences are SGHRS and YFSETQ. The CDR3 loop reads CASSLGQGAFDEQYF. The CDR3 nucleotides are TGCGCCAGCAGCTTGGGACAGGGGGCTTTTGACGAGCAGTACTTC.

The chain joins TRBV7-2 to TRBJ1-1; D call uncertain. Germline V gives CDR1 SGHTA, CDR2 FQGNSA. The CDR3 is 15 residues long. Trimming took 8 bases from V and 0 from J, leaving 16 bases between them. CDR3 residues: CASSSRRNMNTEAFF. The CDR3 DNA is TGTGCCAGCTCATCGCGGAGGAACATGAACACTGAAGCTTTCTTT.

The chain has TRBV5-1 and TRBJ1-3, with TRBD1 matching over 11 bases. The junction had 5 bases not matched to a gene; V was cut back by 4 bases and J by 2 bases. CDR1 is SGHRS, CDR2 YFSETQ, per germline. This CDR3 spans 16 amino acids. CDR3 coding DNA: TGCGCCAGCAGCAAGGGACAGGGGGTCCCTGGAAACACCATATATTTT. Amino acids: CASSKGQGVPGNTIYF. The whole variable domain, filled in from reference TRBV5-1 and TRBJ1-3, reads KAGVTQTPRYLIKTRGQQVTLSCSPISGHRSVSWYQQTPGQGLQFLFEYFSETQRNKGNFPGRFSGRQFSNSRSEMNVSTLELGDSALYLCASSKGQGVPGNTIYFGEGSWLTVV.

The rearrangement joins TRBV21-1 to TRBJ1-1; the D call TRBD1 from the table was never checked on the DNA. TRBV21-1 is a pseudogene. The CDR3 runs to 15 residues. CDR3 region: CASSGLDRAHTEAFF. CDR3 nucleotides: TGTGCCAGCAGCGGGCTGGACAGGGCCCACACTGAAGCTTTCTTT.

The chain combines TRBV29-1 with TRBJ2-5; a possible D gene is TRBD2 (6 bases). The CDR3 is 12 residues long. Trimming removed 3 bases at V and 7 bases at J, with 12 bases between. The germline V gene has CDR1 SQVTM and CDR2 ANQGSEA. CDR3 sequence (DNA): TGCAGCGTTGATGGGCAGGGAGGGACCCAGTACTTC. Translation gives CSVDGQGGTQYF. The complete variable domain, with remaining parts taken from reference TRBV29-1 and TRBJ2-5, reads SAVISQKPSRDICQRGTSLTIQCQVDSQVTMMFWYRQQPGQSLTLIATANQGSEATYESGFVIDKFPISRPNLTFSTLTVSNMSPEDSSIYLCSVDGQGGTQYFGPGTRLLVL.

The rearrangement joins TRBV9 to TRBJ1-1; 9 bases map to TRBD1. Losses at the gene ends were 4 bases for V and 4 bases for J; bases not matched to a gene: 8. Germline V gives CDR1 SGDLS, CDR2 YYNGEE. The CDR3 loop spans 15 amino acids. The CDR3 protein is CASSPQQGASTEAFF. CDR3 coding DNA: TGTGCCAGCAGCCCGCAACAGGGGGCGAGCACTGAAGCTTTCTTT.

The chain links TRBV30 to TRBJ1-5; D not resolved. Germline-derived CDR1 and CDR2 are GTSNPN and SVGIG (reference sequence). V was shortened by 1 base and J by 3 bases, with 4 bases between the two germline ends. The CDR3 has 12 residues. In nucleotides, the CDR3 is TGTGCCTGGAGTGGGCCCAATCAGCCCCAGCATTTT. This gives the protein CAWSGPNQPQHF.

This chain links TRBV27 with TRBJ2-3; 13 nucleotides agree with TRBD2. In germline, CDR1 is MNHEY, CDR2 SMNVEV (reference sequence). The J segment lost 1 base and the V segment lost 7 bases, leaving 8 bases of the junction unmatched. This CDR3 spans 17 amino acids. The CDR3: CASTGLAGASGTDTQYF. In DNA, the CDR3 is TGTGCCAGCACCGGACTAGCGGGAGCCTCCGGCACAGATACGCAGTATTTT.

This clone showed up just a few times. The chain couples TRBV28 to TRBJ1-2; TRBD1 agrees at 7 bases. Losses at the gene ends were 2 bases for V and 4 bases for J; bases not matched to a gene: 7. The CDR3 totals 15 residues. Germline assignment: CDR1 MDHEN and CDR2 SYDVKM. The CDR3 here is CASSLADRVGYGYTF. Here the CDR3 DNA reads TGTGCCAGCAGTTTAGCAGACAGGGTAGGCTATGGCTACACCTTC.

This clone was observed a handful of times. The rearrangement uses TRBV27 and TRBJ1-1; D might be TRBD1 (6 bases). V lost 9 bases and J lost 2, with 22 bases in between. Germline loops: CDR1 MNHEY, CDR2 SMNVEV (reference sequence). This CDR3 has 16 residues. The CDR3 sequence: CARPGGTRCFNTEAFF. The CDR3 nucleotides are TGTGCCAGACCCGGGGGGACACGGTGCTTCAACACTGAAGCTTTCTTT.

This clone appeared once. The CDR3 loop is CASSLTGGRETQYF. In DNA, the CDR3 is TGCGCCAGCAGCCTAACAGGGGGGAGGGAGACCCAGTACTTC. The J gene is TRBJ2-5, the V gene TRBV5-1; 8 nucleotides align to TRBD1. This CDR3 contains 14 residues. The V gene's germline CDR1 is SGHRS and CDR2 YFSETQ. V gave up 4 bases and J gave up 5 bases; unmatched junction bases: 7.

CDR3 residues: CASSLTTGTSGTDTQYF. CDR3 sequence (DNA): TGCGCCAGCAGCTTAACGACCGGGACTAGCGGCACAGATACGCAGTATTTT. The chain combines TRBV5-1 with TRBJ2-3; 10 bases align to TRBD2. This CDR3 spans 17 amino acids. CDR1 SGHRS and CDR2 YFSETQ come from the germline V gene. V was clipped by 2 bases and J by 1 base; unmatched bases: 7.

A word on this clone: Other nucleotide sequences in the sample specify the same CDR3. This chain uses TRBV27 with TRBJ1-2; 8 bases agree with TRBD1. This CDR3 contains 13 residues. From germline, CDR1 is MNHEY and CDR2 SMNVEV (reference sequence). Unmatched junction bases numbered 0, after V lost 3 bases and J lost 3 bases. This CDR3 is CASSLTGDYGYTF. In nucleotides, the CDR3 is TGTGCCAGCAGTTTGACAGGGGACTATGGCTACACCTTC.

The chain uses TRBV2 and TRBJ2-3; 9 nucleotides align to TRBD1. The CDR3 covers 15 residues. J gave up 4 bases and V 6 bases, and 8 bases lay outside the gene matches. Per germline, CDR1 SNHLY and CDR2 FYNNEI. The CDR3 loop reads CASSRGTGISDTQYF. CDR3 nucleotides: TGTGCCAGCAGCCGGGGGACAGGGATCTCAGATACGCAGTATTTT.

The chain carries TRBV5-4 and TRBJ2-1, with TRBD1 matching 10 bases. Losses at the gene ends were 3 bases for V and 2 bases for J; bases not matched to a gene: 2. This CDR3 is 15 amino acids long. CDR1 and CDR2 from the germline V gene are SGHNT and YYREEE (reference sequence). The CDR3 here is CASSSGQGAYNEQFF. Here the CDR3 DNA reads TGTGCCAGCAGCTCAGGACAGGGGGCCTACAATGAGCAGTTCTTC.

This chain joins TRBV28 and TRBJ1-5; D call uncertain. This CDR3 is built from 15 residues. Germline V gene lookup returns CDR1 MDHEN and CDR2 SYDVKM. V lost 4 bases, J lost 7 bases, and 17 bases lay in between. CDR3 DNA: TGTGCCAGCAGTTATAGTCAAGCAAACTCCCAGCCCCAGCATTTT. This gives the protein CASSYSQANSQPQHF.

The rearrangement uses TRBV10-1 and TRBJ2-1, with 9 bases that match TRBD2. This CDR3 is built from 16 residues. The ends lost 0 bases at V and 6 bases at J; junction bases unmatched: 6. Germline V lookup: CDR1 WNHNN, CDR2 SYGVQD (reference sequence). CDR3 region: CASSESVAGVRNEQFF. The DNA for the CDR3 is TGCGCCAGCAGTGAGTCTGTAGCGGGAGTCCGCAATGAGCAGTTCTTC.

J is TRBJ2-7 and V is TRBV27, with 9 bases identical to TRBD1. V lost 4 bases to trimming and J lost 6 bases; unmatched junction nucleotides: 4. This CDR3 spans 13 amino acids. Germline CDR1 and CDR2: MNHEY and SMNVEV (reference sequence). The CDR3 is CASSWGQGLEQYF. CDR3 sequence (DNA): TGTGCCAGCAGTTGGGGACAGGGTCTCGAGCAGTACTTC.

This chain's CDR3 is CASSLDLQGARGDTQYF. As DNA, the CDR3 is TGTGCCAGCAGCTTAGACCTACAGGGGGCGCGGGGAGATACGCAGTATTTT. V is TRBV11-3 and J is TRBJ2-3; the match to TRBD1 covers 9 bases. V gave up 0 bases and J gave up 5 bases; unmatched junction bases: 9. The CDR3 consists of 17 residues. From germline, CDR1 is SGHNT and CDR2 YENEEA. Complete variable domain (other parts from reference TRBV11-3 and TRBJ2-3): EAGVVQSPRYKIIEKKQPVAFWCNPISGHNTLYWYLQNLGQGPELLIRYENEEAVDDSQLPKDRFSAERLKGVDSTLKIQPAELGDSAVYLCASSLDLQGARGDTQYFGPGTRLTVL.

The V call is TRBV18, the J call TRBJ2-5; 10 bases match TRBD1. In germline, CDR1 is KGHSH, CDR2 LQKENI. V lost 3 bases, J lost 5 bases, and 6 bases stayed unmatched. The CDR3 is made up of 15 amino acids. The CDR3 spells CASSPRGTGDETQYF. CDR3 DNA sequence: TGTGCCAGCTCACCCAGGGGGACAGGGGACGAGACCCAGTACTTC.

This clone was counted a single time. V and J are TRBV11-2 and TRBJ1-1, with 7 bases aligning to TRBD1. With 4 bases clipped from V and 3 bases from J, the junction kept 20 bases outside the gene matches. Germline V gives CDR1 SGHAT, CDR2 FQNNGV. The CDR3 has 19 amino acids. The CDR3 sequence is CASSSSTNYPGQRYTEAFF. CDR3 in DNA: TGTGCCAGCAGCTCCTCTACGAACTACCCGGGACAGAGATACACTGAAGCTTTCTTT.

This clone occurred a few times. The V call is TRBV18, the J call TRBJ2-1, with 12 bases that match TRBD2. Trimming at V came to 6 bases and at J to 8 bases, leaving 5 bases not matched to a gene. The CDR3 spans 14 residues. Germline values: CDR1 KGHSH, CDR2 LQKENI. CDR3 residues: CASSSTSGSYEQFF. The CDR3 DNA reads as TGTGCCAGCTCCTCGACTAGCGGGAGCTATGAGCAGTTCTTC. Complete variable domain (other parts from reference TRBV18 and TRBJ2-1): NAGVMQNPRHLVRRRGQEARLRCSPMKGHSHVYWYRQLPEEGLKFMVYLQKENIIDESGMPKERFSAEFPKEGPSILRIQQVVRGDSAAYFCASSSTSGSYEQFFGPGTRLTVL.

The V gene is TRBV19, the J gene TRBJ1-2; 8 nucleotides line up with TRBD1. V gave up 3 bases and J gave up 6 bases; unmatched junction bases: 3. Germline CDR1 and CDR2: LNHDA and SQIVND (reference sequence). There are 13 residues in the CDR3. The CDR3 reads CASSMRQGNGYTF. DNA of the CDR3: TGTGCCAGTAGTATGAGACAGGGGAATGGCTACACCTTC. The full variable domain, in which reference TRBV19 and TRBJ1-2 provide the parts outside the CDR3, is DGGITQSPKYLFRKEGQNVTLSCEQNLNHDAMYWYRQDPGQGLRLIYYSQIVNDFQKGDIAEGYSVSREKKESFPLTVTSAQKNPTAFYLCASSMRQGNGYTFGSGTRLTVV.

Only one count was recorded for this clone. The chain couples TRBV6-1 to TRBJ1-1, with D perhaps matching TRBD1 (5 bases). Trimming pared 0 bases from V and 7 bases from J, leaving 9 bases between. This CDR3 contains 13 residues. The germline V gene encodes CDR1 MNHNS and CDR2 SASEGT. DNA for the CDR3: TGTGCCAGCAGTGAAGCGTGGGGACTTGAAGCTTTCTTT. Residues: CASSEAWGLEAFF.